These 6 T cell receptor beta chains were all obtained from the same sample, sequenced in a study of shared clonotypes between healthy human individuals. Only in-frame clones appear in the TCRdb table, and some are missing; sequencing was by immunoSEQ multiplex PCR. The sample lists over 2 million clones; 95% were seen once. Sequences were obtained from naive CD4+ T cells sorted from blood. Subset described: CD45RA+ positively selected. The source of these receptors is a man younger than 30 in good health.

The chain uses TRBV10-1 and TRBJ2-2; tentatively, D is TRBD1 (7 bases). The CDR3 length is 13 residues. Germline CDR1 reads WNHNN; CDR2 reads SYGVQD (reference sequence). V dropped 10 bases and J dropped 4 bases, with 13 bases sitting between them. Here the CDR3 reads CATAGQLTGELFF. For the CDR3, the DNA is TGCGCCACCGCGGGACAGCTCACCGGGGAGCTGTTTTTT.

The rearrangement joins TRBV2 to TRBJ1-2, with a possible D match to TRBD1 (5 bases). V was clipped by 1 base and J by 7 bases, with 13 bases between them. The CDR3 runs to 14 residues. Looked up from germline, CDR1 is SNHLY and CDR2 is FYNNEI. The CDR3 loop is CASSEEGTVGGYTF. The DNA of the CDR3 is TGTGCCAGCAGTGAAGAGGGGACTGTCGGTGGCTACACCTTC.

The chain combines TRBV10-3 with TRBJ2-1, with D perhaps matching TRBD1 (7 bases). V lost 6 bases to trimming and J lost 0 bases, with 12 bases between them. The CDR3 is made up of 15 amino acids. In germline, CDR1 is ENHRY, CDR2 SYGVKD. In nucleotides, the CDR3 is TGTGCCATCAGCCCCCAGGGGGGCTCCTACAATGAGCAGTTCTTC. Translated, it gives CAISPQGGSYNEQFF.

The CDR3 loop is CAWSRDRGRLTEAFF. CDR3 nucleotide sequence: TGTGCCTGGAGCCGGGACAGGGGGCGGCTTACTGAAGCTTTCTTT. The chain couples TRBV30 to TRBJ1-1, with 12 bases that match TRBD1. V gave up 3 bases and J gave up 5 bases; unmatched junction bases: 7. The CDR3 totals 15 residues. Germline V CDR1 and CDR2: GTSNPN, SVGIG (reference sequence).

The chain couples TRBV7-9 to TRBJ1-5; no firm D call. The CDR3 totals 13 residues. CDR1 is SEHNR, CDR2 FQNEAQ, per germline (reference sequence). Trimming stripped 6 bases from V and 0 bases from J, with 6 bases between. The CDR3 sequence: CASRGYSNQPQHF. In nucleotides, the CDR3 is TGTGCCAGCAGAGGGTATAGCAATCAGCCCCAGCATTTT.

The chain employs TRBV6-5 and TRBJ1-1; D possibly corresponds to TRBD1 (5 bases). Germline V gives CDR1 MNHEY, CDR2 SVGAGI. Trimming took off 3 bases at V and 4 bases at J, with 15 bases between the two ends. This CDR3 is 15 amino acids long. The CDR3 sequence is CASSYSGTVSTEAFF. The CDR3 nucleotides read TGTGCCAGCAGTTATTCCGGGACGGTGAGCACTGAAGCTTTCTTT.